The clone carrying this T cell receptor beta chain has only a few counts. Its specificity is not known. This record belongs to a study of T-cell memory formation after mild COVID-19. Study details: The two donors had largely donor-specific TCR clusters. Findings and caveats of the study: Largely, contracting CD4+ clones fell within CM and EM, and contracting CD8+ clones within EMRA.

Constant-segment primers and 5'RACE yielded cDNA libraries for TCR alpha and TCR beta, each carrying sample barcodes and UMIs. Via MiXCR, TCRdb re-called the 5' RACE reads, giving one row per CDR3 protein. Of about 27,000 distinct CDR3 sequences listed, 15% to 20% are singletons. Sequenced material: PBMCs or a T cell subset sorted from them (not recorded which). The origin of this receptor is an adult who had mild COVID-19 (a few samples of this study predate the infection). Cell type and time point are not known.

Written as DNA, the CDR3 is TGTGCCTGGAGTGTGTCAGTTAACTATGGCTACACCTTC. It is translated as CAWSVSVNYGYTF. The J gene is TRBJ1-2, the V gene TRBV30; D uncertain. CDR1 and CDR2 (germline): GTSNPN, SVGIG (reference sequence). The CDR3 loop spans 13 amino acids. The V end was cut by 0 bases, the J end by 1 base, with 6 bases between. Complete variable domain (other parts from reference TRBV30 and TRBJ1-2): SQTIHQWPATLVQPVGSPLSLECTVEGTSNPNLYWYRQAAGRGLQLLFYSVGIGQISSEVPQNLSASRPQDRQFILSSKKLLLSDSGFYLCAWSVSVNYGYTFGSGTRLTVV.